A selection of T cell receptor beta chains follows, all from one sample in a study of regulatory T cells in long-lasting Graves disease. TCRdb recomputed calls from the multiplex PCR reads with MiXCR, one row per CDR3 protein. The sample records 350,000 to 500,000 distinct CDR3 sequences, around 20% being singletons. The sample was peripheral blood mononuclear cells (PBMCs), taken when the disease was refractory, from a patient treated with antithyroid drugs. These receptors all stem from a female donor with Graves disease. CDR3s include the opening cysteine and the closing phenylalanine or tryptophan. The D gene is left open where the match is weak. Rows give clone size only sometimes, using once, few, many, or a class for an expanded clone.

cdr3_aa | cdr3_nt | j_call | clone_size | d_call | v_call | cdr3_length
CNRRDQPQHF | TGCAACCGGAGGGATCAGCCCCAGCATTTT | TRBJ1-5 | - | - | TRBV20-1 | 10
CASSLATGGDLSMNTEAFF | TGCGCCAGCAGCTTGGCCACAGGGGGCGACTTATCTATGAACACTGAAGCTTTCTTT | TRBJ1-1 | - | TRBD1 | TRBV5-1 | 19
CASSPYVKGRNNQPQHF | TGTGCCAGCAGCCCCTACGTAAAGGGACGTAACAATCAGCCCCAGCATTTT | TRBJ1-5 | - | - | TRBV7-9 | 17
CASSRTGELFF | TGTGCCAGCAGCCGCACCGGGGAGCTGTTTTTT | TRBJ2-2 | many | - | TRBV7-3 | 11
CASSLSWASGTYEQYF | TGTGCCAGCAGTCTATCCTGGGCTAGCGGAACCTACGAGCAGTACTTC | TRBJ2-7 | - | TRBD2 | TRBV28 | 16
CASSPTRTLAQTGELFF | TGTGCCAGCAGCCCCACACGGACCCTGGCACAAACCGGGGAGCTGTTTTTT | TRBJ2-2 | - | - | TRBV11-2 | 17
CASATRQGAGDTQYF | TGTGCCAGCGCAACCCGACAGGGGGCAGGGGATACGCAGTATTTT | TRBJ2-3 | few | TRBD1 | TRBV11-2 | 15
CASSSSQAKNIQYF | TGTGCCAGCAGTTCGTCACAAGCCAAAAACATTCAGTACTTC | TRBJ2-4 | many | - | TRBV6-5 | 14
CASRPLSGNTIYF | TGTGCCAGCAGGCCCCTCTCTGGAAACACCATATATTTT | TRBJ1-3 | - | - | TRBV11-2 | 13
CASSPPGRSGELFF | TGTGCCAGCAGCCCCCCCGGGAGGAGCGGGGAGCTGTTTTTT | TRBJ2-2 | - | TRBD2 | TRBV7-3 | 14
CASSLGDREKHYEQYF | TGCGCCAGCAGCTTGGGGGACAGGGAGAAACACTACGAGCAGTACTTC | TRBJ2-7 | few | TRBD1 | TRBV5-1 | 16
CAITSGIGGELFF | TGTGCCATCACTAGCGGCATCGGCGGGGAGCTGTTTTTT | TRBJ2-2 | - | TRBD2 | TRBV10-3 | 13
CASSLSIRWGGGETQYF | TGTGCCAGCAGCCTATCGATACGGTGGGGTGGGGGAGAGACCCAGTACTTC | TRBJ2-5 | few | - | TRBV28 | 17
CASRLSRGTGELFF | TGTGCCAGCAGGCTTAGTAGGGGCACCGGGGAGCTGTTTTTT | TRBJ2-2 | many | - | TRBV12-3/TRBV12-4 | 14
CASREGLNTEAFF | TGTGCCAGCAGAGAAGGTCTTAACACTGAAGCTTTCTTT | TRBJ1-1 | - | - | TRBV28 | 13
CASSFAGGPYNEQFF | TGTGCCAGCAGTTTCGCGGGAGGGCCCTACAATGAGCAGTTCTTC | TRBJ2-1 | - | TRBD2 | TRBV27 | 15
CASSFEPGAGAGVVDQQETQYF | TGTGCCAGCAGTTTCGAGCCCGGTGCGGGAGCGGGAGTAGTCGACCAACAAGAGACCCAGTACTTC | TRBJ2-5 | many | TRBD2 | TRBV28 | 22
CASSIGQGRVTEAFF | TGTGCCAGCAGTATTGGACAGGGTCGTGTCACTGAAGCTTTCTTT | TRBJ1-1 | - | TRBD1 | TRBV12-3/TRBV12-4 | 15
CSARTSENTGELFF | TGCAGTGCTAGGACTAGCGAGAACACCGGGGAGCTGTTTTTT | TRBJ2-2 | many | TRBD2 | TRBV20-1 | 14
CAWSDGASNQPQHF | TGTGCCTGGAGTGACGGGGCGAGCAATCAGCCCCAGCATTTT | TRBJ1-5 | few | - | TRBV30 | 14
CASSVEYSSYEQYF | TGTGCCAGCAGCGTAGAGTATAGTTCCTACGAGCAGTACTTC | TRBJ2-7 | - | - | TRBV9 | 14
CASRETGAGNEQFF | TGTGCCAGCAGGGAGACAGGGGCCGGCAATGAGCAGTTCTTC | TRBJ2-1 | many | TRBD1 | TRBV2 | 14
CASETGTSGYTF | TGTGCCAGCGAGACAGGAACTAGTGGCTACACCTTC | TRBJ1-2 | many | - | TRBV28 | 12
CSVEGTHTDTQYF | TGCAGCGTTGAAGGGACCCACACAGATACGCAGTATTTT | TRBJ2-3 | - | - | TRBV29-1 | 13
CASSLEWYTGELFF | TGTGCCAGCAGCCTGGAGTGGTACACCGGGGAGCTGTTTTTT | TRBJ2-2 | many | - | TRBV3-1 | 14
CASSEGFGTDTQYF | TGTGCCAGCAGCGAAGGCTTCGGCACAGATACGCAGTATTTT | TRBJ2-3 | - | - | TRBV5-5 | 14
CASSSDSSETQYF | TGTGCCAGCAGCTCTGACTCCTCAGAGACCCAGTACTTC | TRBJ2-5 | many | - | TRBV2 | 13